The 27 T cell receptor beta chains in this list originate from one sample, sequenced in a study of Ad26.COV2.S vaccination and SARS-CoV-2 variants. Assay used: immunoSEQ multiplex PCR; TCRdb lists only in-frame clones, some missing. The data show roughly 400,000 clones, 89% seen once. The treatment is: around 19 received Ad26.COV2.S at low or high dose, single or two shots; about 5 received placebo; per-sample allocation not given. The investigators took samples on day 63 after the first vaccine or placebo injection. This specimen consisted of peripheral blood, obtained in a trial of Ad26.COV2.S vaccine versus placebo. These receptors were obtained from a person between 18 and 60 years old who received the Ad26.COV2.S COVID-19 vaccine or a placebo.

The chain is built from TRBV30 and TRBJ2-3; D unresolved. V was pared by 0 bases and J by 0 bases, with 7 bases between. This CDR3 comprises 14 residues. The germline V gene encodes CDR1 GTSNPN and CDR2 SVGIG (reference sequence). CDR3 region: CAWSVMRSTDTQYF. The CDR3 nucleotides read TGTGCCTGGAGTGTAATGCGGAGCACAGATACGCAGTATTTT.

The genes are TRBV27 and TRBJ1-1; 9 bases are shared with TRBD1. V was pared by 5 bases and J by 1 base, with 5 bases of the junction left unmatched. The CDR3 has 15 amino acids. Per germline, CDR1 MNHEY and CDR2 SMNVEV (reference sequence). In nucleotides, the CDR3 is TGTGCCAGCAGTCCGAAACAGGGGGCGAACACTGAAGCTTTCTTT. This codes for CASSPKQGANTEAFF.

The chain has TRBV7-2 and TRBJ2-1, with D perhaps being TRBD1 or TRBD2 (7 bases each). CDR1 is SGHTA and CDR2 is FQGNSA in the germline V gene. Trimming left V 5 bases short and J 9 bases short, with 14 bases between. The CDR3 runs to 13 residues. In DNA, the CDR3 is TGTGCCAGCAGCCAAACCAGGGGGGGTGAGCAGTTCTTC. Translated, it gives CASSQTRGGEQFF.

CDR3 in DNA: TGTGCCAGCAGTTTTCCCATCCAGACGAACACCGGGGAGCTGTTTTTT. Amino acid sequence: CASSFPIQTNTGELFF. The rearrangement links TRBV28 to TRBJ2-2; no definite D call. The CDR3 runs to 16 residues. The germline V gene encodes CDR1 MDHEN and CDR2 SYDVKM. V was cut by 3 bases and J by 0 bases, with 11 bases left in between.

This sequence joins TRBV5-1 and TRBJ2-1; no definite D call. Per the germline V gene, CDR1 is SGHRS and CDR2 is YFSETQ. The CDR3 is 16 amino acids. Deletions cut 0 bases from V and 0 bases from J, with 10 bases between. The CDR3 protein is CASSLEAFSSYNEQFF. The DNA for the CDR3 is TGCGCCAGCAGCTTGGAAGCGTTTTCCTCCTACAATGAGCAGTTCTTC.

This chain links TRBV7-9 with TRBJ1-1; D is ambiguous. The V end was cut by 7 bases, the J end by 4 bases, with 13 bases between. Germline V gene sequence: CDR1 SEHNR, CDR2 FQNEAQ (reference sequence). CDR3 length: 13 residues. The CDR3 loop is CASTLDGATEAFF. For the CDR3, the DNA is TGTGCCAGCACCCTAGATGGTGCCACTGAAGCTTTCTTT.

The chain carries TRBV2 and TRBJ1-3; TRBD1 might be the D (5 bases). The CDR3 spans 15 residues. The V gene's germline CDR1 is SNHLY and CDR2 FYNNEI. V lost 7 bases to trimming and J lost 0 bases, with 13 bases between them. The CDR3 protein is CASKVTVSSGNTIYF. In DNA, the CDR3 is TGTGCCAGCAAGGTGACAGTGAGCTCTGGAAACACCATATATTTT.

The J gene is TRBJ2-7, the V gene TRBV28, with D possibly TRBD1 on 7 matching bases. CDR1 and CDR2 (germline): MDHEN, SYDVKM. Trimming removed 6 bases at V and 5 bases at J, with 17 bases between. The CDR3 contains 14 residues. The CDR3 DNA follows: TGTGCCAGCAGGGGGGGACAGCGGCACGACGAGCAGTACTTC. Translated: CASRGGQRHDEQYF.

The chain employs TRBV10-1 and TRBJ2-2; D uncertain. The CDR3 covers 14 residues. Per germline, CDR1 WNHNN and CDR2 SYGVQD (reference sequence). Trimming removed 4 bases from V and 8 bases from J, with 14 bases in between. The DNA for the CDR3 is TGCGCCAGCAGTGGGGCCCACGGAAGTGGGGAGCTGTTTTTT. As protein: CASSGAHGSGELFF.

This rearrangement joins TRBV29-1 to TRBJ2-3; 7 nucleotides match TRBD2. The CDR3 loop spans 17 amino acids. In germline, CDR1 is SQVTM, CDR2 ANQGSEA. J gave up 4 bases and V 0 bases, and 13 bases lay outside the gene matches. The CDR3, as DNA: TGCAGCGTTGAAGATCAACGAGCGGGAAAAGGCCCAGATACGCAGTATTTT. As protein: CSVEDQRAGKGPDTQYF.

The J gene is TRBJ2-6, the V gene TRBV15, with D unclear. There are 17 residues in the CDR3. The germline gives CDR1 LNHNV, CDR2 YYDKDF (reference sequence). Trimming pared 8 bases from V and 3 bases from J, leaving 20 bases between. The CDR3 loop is CATLHTAAWSGANVLTF. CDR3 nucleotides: TGTGCCACCCTACACACAGCCGCTTGGAGTGGGGCCAACGTCCTGACTTTC.

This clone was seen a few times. DNA of the CDR3: TGTGCCAGCCAGGGATTTGGGAATTCACCCCTCCACTTT. This gives the protein CASQGFGNSPLHF. The V gene is TRBV28, the J gene TRBJ1-6; TRBD1 might be the D (5 bases). Germline CDR1 reads MDHEN; CDR2 reads SYDVKM. The CDR3 has 13 residues. The V end lost 8 bases, the J end lost 7 bases, and 12 bases lay between the germline ends.

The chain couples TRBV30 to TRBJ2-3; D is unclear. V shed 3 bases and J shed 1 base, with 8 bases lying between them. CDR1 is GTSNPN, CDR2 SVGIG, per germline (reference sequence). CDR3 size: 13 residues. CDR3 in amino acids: CAWSYQRTDTQYF. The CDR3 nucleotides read TGTGCCTGGAGCTACCAGCGCACAGATACGCAGTATTTT.

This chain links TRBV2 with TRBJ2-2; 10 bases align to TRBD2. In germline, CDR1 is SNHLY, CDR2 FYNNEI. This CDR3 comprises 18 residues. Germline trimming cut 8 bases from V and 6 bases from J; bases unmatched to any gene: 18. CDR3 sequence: CASVGASGRIIGPGELFF. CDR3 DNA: TGTGCCAGCGTCGGGGCTAGCGGGAGAATTATTGGGCCCGGGGAGCTGTTTTTT. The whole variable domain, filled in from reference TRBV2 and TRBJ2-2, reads EPEVTQTPSHQVTQMGQEVILRCVPISNHLYFYWYRQILGQKVEFLVSFYNNEISEKSEIFDDQFSVERPDGSNFTLKIRSTKLEDSAMYFCASVGASGRIIGPGELFFGEGSRLTVL.

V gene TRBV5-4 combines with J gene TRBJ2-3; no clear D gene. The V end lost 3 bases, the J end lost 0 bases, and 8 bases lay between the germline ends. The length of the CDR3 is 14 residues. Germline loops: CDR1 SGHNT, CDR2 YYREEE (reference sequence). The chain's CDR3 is CASSSRSSTDTQYF. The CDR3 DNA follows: TGTGCCAGCAGCTCTAGATCTAGCACAGATACGCAGTATTTT.

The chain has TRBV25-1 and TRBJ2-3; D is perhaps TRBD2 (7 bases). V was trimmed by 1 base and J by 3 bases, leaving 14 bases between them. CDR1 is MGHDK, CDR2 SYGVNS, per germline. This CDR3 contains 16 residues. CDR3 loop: CASSESRGAWTDTQYF. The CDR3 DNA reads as TGTGCCAGCAGTGAATCCCGGGGGGCTTGGACAGATACGCAGTATTTT.

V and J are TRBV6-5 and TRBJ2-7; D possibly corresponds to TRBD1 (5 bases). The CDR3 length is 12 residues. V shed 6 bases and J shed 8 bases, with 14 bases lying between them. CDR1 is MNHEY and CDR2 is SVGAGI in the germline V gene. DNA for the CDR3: TGTGCCAGCAGGGAGTCTTCAGGGAAGCAGTACTTC. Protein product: CASRESSGKQYF.

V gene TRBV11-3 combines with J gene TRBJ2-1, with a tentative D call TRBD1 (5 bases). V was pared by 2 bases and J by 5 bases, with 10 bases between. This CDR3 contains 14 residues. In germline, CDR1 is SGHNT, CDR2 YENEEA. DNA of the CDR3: TGTGCCAGCAGCTTATTCGCCAGGGACAATGAGCAGTTCTTC. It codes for CASSLFARDNEQFF.

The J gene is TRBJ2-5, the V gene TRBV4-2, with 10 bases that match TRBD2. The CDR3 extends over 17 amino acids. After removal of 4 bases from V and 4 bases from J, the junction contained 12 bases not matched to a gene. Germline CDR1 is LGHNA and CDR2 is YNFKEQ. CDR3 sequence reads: CASSPEGAGGPGETQYF. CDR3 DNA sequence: TGTGCCAGCAGCCCGGAGGGAGCGGGAGGGCCTGGAGAGACCCAGTACTTC.

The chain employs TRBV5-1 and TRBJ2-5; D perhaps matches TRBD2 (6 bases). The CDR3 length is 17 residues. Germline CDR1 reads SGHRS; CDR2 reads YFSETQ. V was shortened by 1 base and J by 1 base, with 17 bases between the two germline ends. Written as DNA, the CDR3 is TGCGCCAGCAGCTTGTCCCCAGGGTCTAGCGCCCAAGAGACCCAGTACTTC. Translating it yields CASSLSPGSSAQETQYF. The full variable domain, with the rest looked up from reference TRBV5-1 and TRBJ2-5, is KAGVTQTPRYLIKTRGQQVTLSCSPISGHRSVSWYQQTPGQGLQFLFEYFSETQRNKGNFPGRFSGRQFSNSRSEMNVSTLELGDSALYLCASSLSPGSSAQETQYFGPGTRLLVL.

The CDR3 is CASRTSGQGRGLAEYNEQFF. The CDR3 nucleotides read TGTGCAAGTCGCACGTCGGGACAGGGGCGAGGACTAGCGGAATACAATGAGCAGTTCTTC. The chain recombines TRBV12-2 with TRBJ2-1; the D call in the table, TRBD2, was not verified against the DNA. TRBV12-2 has pseudogene status. CDR3 length equals 20 residues.

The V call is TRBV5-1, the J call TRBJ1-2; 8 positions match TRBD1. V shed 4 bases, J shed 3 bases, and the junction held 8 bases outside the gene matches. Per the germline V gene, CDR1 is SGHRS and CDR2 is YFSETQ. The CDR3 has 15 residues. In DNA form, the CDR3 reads TGCGCCAGCAGCATGTCGGGACAGGTGGACTATGGCTACACCTTC. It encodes CASSMSGQVDYGYTF.

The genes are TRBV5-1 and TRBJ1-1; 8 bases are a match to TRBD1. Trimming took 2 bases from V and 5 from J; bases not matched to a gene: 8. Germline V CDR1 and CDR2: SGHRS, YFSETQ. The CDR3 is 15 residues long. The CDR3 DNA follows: TGCGCCAGCAGCTTACGGATGGACAGGGTTACTGAAGCTTTCTTT. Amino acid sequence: CASSLRMDRVTEAFF.

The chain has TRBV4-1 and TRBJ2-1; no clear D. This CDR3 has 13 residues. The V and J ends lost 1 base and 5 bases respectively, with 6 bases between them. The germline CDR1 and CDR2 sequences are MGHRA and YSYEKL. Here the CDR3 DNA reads TGCGCCAGCAGCCAAGCCCCAGACAATGAGCAGTTCTTC. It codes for CASSQAPDNEQFF.

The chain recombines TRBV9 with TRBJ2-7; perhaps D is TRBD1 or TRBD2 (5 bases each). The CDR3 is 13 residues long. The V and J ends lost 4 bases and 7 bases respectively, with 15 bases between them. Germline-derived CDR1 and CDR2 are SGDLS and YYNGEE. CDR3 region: CASSSGTSEEQYF. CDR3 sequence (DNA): TGTGCCAGCAGCTCCGGGACCTCTGAGGAGCAGTACTTC. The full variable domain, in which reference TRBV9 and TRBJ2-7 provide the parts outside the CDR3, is DSGVTQTPKHLITATGQRVTLRCSPRSGDLSVYWYQQSLDQGLQFLIQYYNGEERAKGNILERFSAQQFPDLHSELNLSSLELGDSALYFCASSSGTSEEQYFGPGTRLTVT.

The CDR3 protein is CASSLGTGGGNTIYF. The CDR3 bases are TGTGCCAGCAGTTTGGGGACAGGGGGCGGAAACACCATATATTTT. The rearrangement joins TRBV28 to TRBJ1-3; 12 bases line up with TRBD1. The V gene end was trimmed by 3 bases and the J gene end by 4 bases; junction bases not matched to a gene: 1. Germline lookup yields CDR1 MDHEN and CDR2 SYDVKM. The CDR3 contains 15 residues.

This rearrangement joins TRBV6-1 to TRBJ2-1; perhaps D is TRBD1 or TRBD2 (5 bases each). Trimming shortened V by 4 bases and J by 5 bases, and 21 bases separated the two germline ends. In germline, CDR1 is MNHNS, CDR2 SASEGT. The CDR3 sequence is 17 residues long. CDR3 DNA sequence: TGTGCCAGCAGTGGACCGACAGTCGGGACGTACGACAATGAGCAGTTCTTC. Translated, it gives CASSGPTVGTYDNEQFF.